These T cell receptor beta chains were read from a single sample in a study of shared clonotypes between healthy human individuals. TCRdb's table, derived via immunoSEQ multiplex PCR, lists solely in-frame clones and lacks some. This table has 1 million to 1.2 million clones, 70% to 85% appearing once. Sequencing was done on a sample of memory CD4+ T cells from PBMCs. Every receptor here comes from a man aged 18 to 35 in good health. Some clones in this sample may be carry-over from other donors' samples. CDR3s include the opening cysteine and the closing phenylalanine or tryptophan. Each record gives: clone size, J gene, V gene, D gene, CDR3 DNA, CDR3 protein. The D gene is left open where the match is weak. Clone size is given for some rows only: seen once, a few or many times, or a class if the clone is expanded.

abundance: few; j_gene: TRBJ1-4; v_gene: TRBV5-5; d_gene: .; CDR3nt: TGTGCCAGCAGACGGACAGCAACTAATGAAAAACTGTTTTTT; CDR3aa: CASRRTATNEKLFF
abundance: .; j_gene: TRBJ2-7; v_gene: TRBV27; d_gene: .; CDR3nt: TGTGCCAGCAGTCCATCCCTTCTTCTGATCCCCTACGAGCAGTACTTC; CDR3aa: CASSPSLLLIPYEQYF
abundance: .; j_gene: TRBJ1-3; v_gene: TRBV2; d_gene: .; CDR3nt: TGTGCCAGCAGGGCTGAGGGGGGTGGAAACACCATATATTTT; CDR3aa: CASRAEGGGNTIYF
abundance: .; j_gene: TRBJ2-4; v_gene: TRBV5-4; d_gene: .; CDR3nt: TGTGCCAGCAGCGGACCACAGGGCTCCTCCAAAAACATTCAGTACTTC; CDR3aa: CASSGPQGSSKNIQYF
abundance: few; j_gene: TRBJ2-2; v_gene: TRBV5-8; d_gene: TRBD1; CDR3nt: TGTGCCAGCAGCACCGGGACAGGGAGAACCGGGGAGCTGTTTTTT; CDR3aa: CASSTGTGRTGELFF
abundance: .; j_gene: TRBJ2-7; v_gene: TRBV18; d_gene: TRBD2; CDR3nt: TGTGCCAGCTCACCAGCGGGACTAGCGGGAGGGTCCTACGAGCAGTACTTC; CDR3aa: CASSPAGLAGGSYEQYF
abundance: .; j_gene: TRBJ1-1; v_gene: TRBV30; d_gene: .; CDR3nt: TGTGCCTGGAGTGTCTTCGGTGAAGCTTTCTTT; CDR3aa: CAWSVFGEAFF
abundance: .; j_gene: TRBJ2-3; v_gene: TRBV11-2; d_gene: TRBD1; CDR3nt: TGTGCCAGCAGCCAACAGGGGGACGGCACAGATACGCAGTATTTT; CDR3aa: CASSQQGDGTDTQYF
abundance: .; j_gene: TRBJ1-5; v_gene: TRBV5-1; d_gene: .; CDR3nt: TGCGCCAGCAGCTTAGGAGGGACGGGGGGTCAGCCCCAGCATTTT; CDR3aa: CASSLGGTGGQPQHF
abundance: .; j_gene: TRBJ2-1; v_gene: TRBV29-1; d_gene: .; CDR3nt: TGCAGCGCCCTGACTACGATGGGGTACAATGAGCAGTTCTTC; CDR3aa: CSALTTMGYNEQFF
abundance: .; j_gene: TRBJ1-5; v_gene: TRBV5-1; d_gene: .; CDR3nt: TGCGCCAGCAGCTTGGAGGGCTCAGGGAATCAGCCCCAGCATTTT; CDR3aa: CASSLEGSGNQPQHF
abundance: .; j_gene: TRBJ1-1; v_gene: TRBV11-2; d_gene: .; CDR3nt: TGTGCCAGCAGTCGAGGGGCGGGAATTGAAGCTTTCTTT; CDR3aa: CASSRGAGIEAFF
abundance: .; j_gene: TRBJ2-1; v_gene: TRBV6-1; d_gene: TRBD2; CDR3nt: TGTGCCAGCTCTGAAGGGACTAGCCGACGGCATGAGCAGTTCTTC; CDR3aa: CASSEGTSRRHEQFF
abundance: .; j_gene: TRBJ2-3; v_gene: TRBV18; d_gene: .; CDR3nt: TGTGCCAGCTCACCACCGAGCGGGGATACGCAGTATTTT; CDR3aa: CASSPPSGDTQYF
abundance: few; j_gene: TRBJ1-2; v_gene: TRBV7-2; d_gene: .; CDR3nt: TGTGCCAGCAGCTTAGACCCGGGCCGCTATGGCTACACCTTC; CDR3aa: CASSLDPGRYGYTF
abundance: .; j_gene: TRBJ2-7; v_gene: TRBV7-9; d_gene: .; CDR3nt: TGTGCCAGCAGCTCCTCAGGGGCCCGCTACGAGCAGTACTTC; CDR3aa: CASSSSGARYEQYF
abundance: once; j_gene: TRBJ1-2; v_gene: TRBV5-5; d_gene: .; CDR3nt: TGTGCCAGCAGCTTGGTAGACGTAGAGGGCTACACCTTC; CDR3aa: CASSLVDVEGYTF
abundance: .; j_gene: TRBJ1-1; v_gene: TRBV5-4; d_gene: .; CDR3nt: TGTGCCAGCACCTTGGGGGTCTCCAGGAACACTGAAGCTTTCTTT; CDR3aa: CASTLGVSRNTEAFF
abundance: .; j_gene: TRBJ1-1; v_gene: TRBV5-3; d_gene: .; CDR3nt: TGTGCCAGAAGCTTTCCCCGTTCGGGTTTGAACACTGAAGCTTTCTTT; CDR3aa: CARSFPRSGLNTEAFF
abundance: .; j_gene: TRBJ1-2; v_gene: TRBV25-1; d_gene: .; CDR3nt: TGTGCCAGCAGTGAAGTGACGGGGACCTATGGCTACACCTTC; CDR3aa: CASSEVTGTYGYTF
abundance: .; j_gene: TRBJ2-7; v_gene: TRBV19; d_gene: .; CDR3nt: TGTGCCAGTAGTATCGGGGGGCGGCCCTACGAGCAGTACTTC; CDR3aa: CASSIGGRPYEQYF
abundance: .; j_gene: TRBJ2-5; v_gene: TRBV6-5; d_gene: .; CDR3nt: TGTGCCAGCAGCCAAGGAGAGACCCAGTACTTC; CDR3aa: CASSQGETQYF
abundance: few; j_gene: TRBJ2-7; v_gene: TRBV18; d_gene: .; CDR3nt: TGTGCCAGCTCACCGGGGGGGGCTCGGCCCTACGAGCAGTACTTC; CDR3aa: CASSPGGARPYEQYF
abundance: .; j_gene: TRBJ2-7; v_gene: TRBV5-1; d_gene: .; CDR3nt: TGCGCCAGCAGCCCGGACAACTCCTACGAGCAGTACTTC; CDR3aa: CASSPDNSYEQYF
abundance: .; j_gene: TRBJ2-7; v_gene: TRBV4-1; d_gene: TRBD1; CDR3nt: TGCGCCAGCAGCCAATCCGAGAATCCGGGACAGGGGACCTACGAGCAGTACTTC; CDR3aa: CASSQSENPGQGTYEQYF
abundance: .; j_gene: TRBJ2-3; v_gene: TRBV7-9; d_gene: .; CDR3nt: TGTGCCAGCAGCCAGAGGACTAGCACAGATACGCAGTATTTT; CDR3aa: CASSQRTSTDTQYF
abundance: .; j_gene: TRBJ1-4; v_gene: TRBV21-1; d_gene: .; CDR3nt: TGTGCCAGCAGCAAAAAATCGGGACAGGTTAATGAAAAACTGTTTTTT; CDR3aa: CASSKKSGQVNEKLFF
abundance: .; j_gene: TRBJ1-1; v_gene: TRBV2; d_gene: TRBD1; CDR3nt: TGTGCCAGCACACGGGACAGGGGCACTGAAGCTTTCTTT; CDR3aa: CASTRDRGTEAFF
abundance: .; j_gene: TRBJ1-5; v_gene: TRBV28; d_gene: .; CDR3nt: TGTGCCAGCAGTTTAGTCCCAGGGGGCAATCAGCCCCAGCATTTT; CDR3aa: CASSLVPGGNQPQHF
abundance: .; j_gene: TRBJ2-7; v_gene: TRBV6-1; d_gene: TRBD1; CDR3nt: TGTGCCAGCCTAAGAGGACAGGGGTTAACCTACGAGCAGTACTTC; CDR3aa: CASLRGQGLTYEQYF
abundance: .; j_gene: TRBJ2-7; v_gene: TRBV19; d_gene: .; CDR3nt: TGTGCCAGTAAAGGGACGGATACCTACGAGCAGTACTTC; CDR3aa: CASKGTDTYEQYF
abundance: .; j_gene: TRBJ1-2; v_gene: TRBV6-6; d_gene: .; CDR3nt: TGTGCCAGCGTTTCGGGGGGCGACTATGGCTACACCTTC; CDR3aa: CASVSGGDYGYTF
abundance: once; j_gene: TRBJ2-2; v_gene: TRBV30; d_gene: .; CDR3nt: TGTGCCTGGAGTGCGGGTAGGGCCGGGGAGCTGTTTTTT; CDR3aa: CAWSAGRAGELFF
abundance: .; j_gene: TRBJ2-1; v_gene: TRBV10-3; d_gene: TRBD2; CDR3nt: TGTGCCATCAGTGCCGGGACTACCCCGCAGGAGCAGTTCTTC; CDR3aa: CAISAGTTPQEQFF
abundance: .; j_gene: TRBJ1-1; v_gene: TRBV6-5; d_gene: .; CDR3nt: TGTGCCAGCAGGGGCCTACAGGGCACTGAAGCTTTCTTT; CDR3aa: CASRGLQGTEAFF
abundance: few; j_gene: TRBJ1-1; v_gene: TRBV4-1; d_gene: .; CDR3nt: TGCGCCAGCAGCAACAACATTCTAGGTACTGAAGCTTTCTTT; CDR3aa: CASSNNILGTEAFF
abundance: once; j_gene: TRBJ1-4; v_gene: TRBV19; d_gene: .; CDR3nt: TGTGCCAGTAGTACGAGGGCTGAATTGTCGAGAAAACTGTTTTTT; CDR3aa: CASSTRAELSRKLFF
abundance: .; j_gene: TRBJ1-2; v_gene: TRBV27; d_gene: TRBD1; CDR3nt: TGTGCCAGCAGCTACAGGGGGCAACGTGGCTACACCTTC; CDR3aa: CASSYRGQRGYTF
abundance: .; j_gene: TRBJ1-1; v_gene: TRBV2; d_gene: .; CDR3nt: TGTGCCAGCATTTCTGGCAACATGAACACTGAAGCTTTCTTT; CDR3aa: CASISGNMNTEAFF
abundance: .; j_gene: TRBJ2-4; v_gene: TRBV18; d_gene: TRBD1; CDR3nt: TGTGCCAGCTCTACAAGTCCGGGACAGGGGGGAAACATTCAGTACTTC; CDR3aa: CASSTSPGQGGNIQYF
abundance: .; j_gene: TRBJ2-3; v_gene: TRBV6-6; d_gene: TRBD1; CDR3nt: TGTGCCAGCAGACGGACAGGGGTAGGGACAGATACGCAGTATTTT; CDR3aa: CASRRTGVGTDTQYF
abundance: .; j_gene: TRBJ2-5; v_gene: TRBV9; d_gene: .; CDR3nt: TGTGCCAGCAGCGTAGCCGGCTGGCAAGAGACCCAGTACTTC; CDR3aa: CASSVAGWQETQYF
abundance: .; j_gene: TRBJ1-1; v_gene: TRBV7-2; d_gene: .; CDR3nt: TGTGCCAGCAGCTTAGTTGTCCGTACGGGGAACACTGAAGCTTTCTTT; CDR3aa: CASSLVVRTGNTEAFF
abundance: once; j_gene: TRBJ2-5; v_gene: TRBV5-1; d_gene: .; CDR3nt: TGCGCCAGCAGCTTCGGACAGACGCAAGAGACCCAGTACTTC; CDR3aa: CASSFGQTQETQYF
abundance: .; j_gene: TRBJ2-5; v_gene: TRBV11-2; d_gene: .; CDR3nt: TGTGCCAGCAGCCTCGACAGGGAGACCCAGTACTTC; CDR3aa: CASSLDRETQYF
abundance: .; j_gene: TRBJ2-7; v_gene: TRBV2; d_gene: TRBD2; CDR3nt: TGTGCCAGCAGTGAGATAAGGCGGGAGCGAGGGGAGCAGTACTTC; CDR3aa: CASSEIRRERGEQYF
abundance: .; j_gene: TRBJ2-3; v_gene: TRBV5-4; d_gene: TRBD2; CDR3nt: TGTGCCAGCAGCTCGGGACTAGCCCGCTCCACAGATACGCAGTATTTT; CDR3aa: CASSSGLARSTDTQYF
abundance: .; j_gene: TRBJ2-1; v_gene: TRBV5-1; d_gene: TRBD2; CDR3nt: TGCGCCAGCAGCTTGGGACTAGCTAACTACAATGAGCAGTTCTTC; CDR3aa: CASSLGLANYNEQFF
abundance: many; j_gene: TRBJ2-7; v_gene: TRBV30; d_gene: TRBD1; CDR3nt: TGTGCCTGGAGTGTGGAGACAGGGCATTACGAGCAGTACTTC; CDR3aa: CAWSVETGHYEQYF
abundance: .; j_gene: TRBJ2-1; v_gene: TRBV11-2; d_gene: TRBD1; CDR3nt: TGTGCCAGCAGCACGACAGGGGGCTCCTACAATGAGCAGTTCTTC; CDR3aa: CASSTTGGSYNEQFF
abundance: .; j_gene: TRBJ1-2; v_gene: TRBV6-5; d_gene: .; CDR3nt: TGTGCCAGTTCCAGGGACCGCTATGGCTACACCTTC; CDR3aa: CASSRDRYGYTF